The source of this T cell receptor (beta chain) is a study of blood T cell repertoires in COVID-19. Study background: Sources were T cells, B-cell-depleted T cells, or PBMCs; the material itself was cDNA or gDNA.

Authors' analysis steps: By means of reference gene primer amplification, nucleated cell counts were estimated. Sequencing used immunoSEQ multiplex PCR; TCRdb keeps in-frame clones, though not all of them. D and trimming come from the DNA, and the V and J calls and clone size come from that table. The table includes around 450,000 clones, roughly nine tenths detected once. Cohort allocation depended upon clinical history that participants reported. Germline trimming cut 5 bases from V and 2 bases from J; bases unmatched to any gene: 2. Germline assignment: CDR1 PRHDT and CDR2 FYEKMQ (reference sequence). CDR3 size: 15 residues.

This clonotype originated in a woman younger than 30 who had recovered from COVID-19. This chain joins TRBV13 and TRBJ2-1, with 11 bases lining up with TRBD2. The sequencing input was PBMCs or T cells enriched from blood (not recorded which). The CDR3 coding sequence is TGTGCCAGCAGCAAGACTAGCGGGGCCTACAATGAGCAGTTCTTC. Its translation: CASSKTSGAYNEQFF.